This passage covers 6 T cell receptor beta chains from one sample sequenced in a study of T cell responses to AZD1222 COVID-19 vaccine. Profiling relied on immunoSEQ multiplex PCR, and the TCRdb table lists in-frame clones only, not all of them. The sample has around 180,000 clones, over 80% seen once. The input for sequencing was peripheral blood, taken on day 0 of MenACWY control vaccination. Receptors were obtained from an adult in good health.

The chain employs TRBV21-1 and TRBJ1-3; TRBD1, as called in the table, went unchecked against the DNA. TRBV21-1 is noted as a pseudogene. The CDR3 length is 17 residues. The CDR3, as DNA: TGTGCCAGCATCTCAACCTTAACAGGAAACTCTGGAAACACCATATATTTT. Its translation: CASISTLTGNSGNTIYF.

The sample holds one count of this clone. The genes are TRBV18 and TRBJ1-4; 7 positions agree with TRBD1. The CDR3 totals 14 residues. The germline V gene encodes CDR1 KGHSH and CDR2 LQKENI. V lost 2 bases to trimming and J lost 6 bases; unmatched junction nucleotides: 3. The CDR3 bases are TGTGCCAGCTCACCAAGGGGGCTCGATGAAAAACTGTTTTTT. Residues: CASSPRGLDEKLFF.

This clone was counted between two and nine times. The rearrangement joins TRBV19 to TRBJ2-6; perhaps D is TRBD1 or TRBD2 (5 bases each). The CDR3 is made up of 15 amino acids. V shed 3 bases and J shed 2 bases, with 8 bases lying between them. Germline CDR1 and CDR2: LNHDA and SQIVND (reference sequence). The CDR3 region is CASSIQGAGANVLTF. The CDR3 nucleotides read TGTGCCAGTAGTATCCAGGGAGCTGGGGCCAACGTCCTGACTTTC.

This clone appeared once. The chain joins TRBV3-1 (or the pseudogene TRBV3-2) to TRBJ2-7; unclear D gene. The germline V and J ends were trimmed by 1 base and 6 bases, with 13 bases remaining between them. This CDR3 contains 14 residues. Germline CDR1 reads LGHDT; CDR2 reads YNNKEL (reference sequence). Here the CDR3 reads CASSQGGGTGEQYF. In DNA, the CDR3 is TGTGCCAGCAGCCAAGGCGGTGGAACGGGCGAGCAGTACTTC.

The chain carries TRBV28 and TRBJ2-2; D might be TRBD2 (5 bases). The germline V gene has CDR1 MDHEN and CDR2 SYDVKM. V dropped 4 bases and J dropped 0 bases, with 18 bases sitting between them. There are 18 residues in the CDR3. In DNA, the CDR3 is TGTGCCAGCAGTTACATACCCACGGGATCGGCGAACACCGGGGAGCTGTTTTTT. Protein product: CASSYIPTGSANTGELFF.

The J gene is TRBJ2-7, the V gene TRBV27; 7 nucleotides match TRBD1. With V trimmed by 8 bases and J by 3 bases, 10 bases remained unmatched. Germline assignment: CDR1 MNHEY and CDR2 SMNVEV (reference sequence). CDR3 length: 14 residues. The CDR3 region has the DNA TGTGCCAGCGGCCCGACAGGGAATTTCTACGAGCAGTACTTC. Translating gives CASGPTGNFYEQYF.